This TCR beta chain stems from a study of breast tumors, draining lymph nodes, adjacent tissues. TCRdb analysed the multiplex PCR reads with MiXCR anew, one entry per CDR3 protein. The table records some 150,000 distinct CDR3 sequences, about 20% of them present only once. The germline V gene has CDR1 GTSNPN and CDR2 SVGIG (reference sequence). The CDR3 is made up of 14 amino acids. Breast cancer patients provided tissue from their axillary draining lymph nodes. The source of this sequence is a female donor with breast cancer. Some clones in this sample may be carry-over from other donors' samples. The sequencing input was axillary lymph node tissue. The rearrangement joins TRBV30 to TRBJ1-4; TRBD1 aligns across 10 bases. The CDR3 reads CAADTGQGEEKLFF. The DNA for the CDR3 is TGTGCTGCCGACACCGGACAGGGGGAAGAAAAACTGTTTTTT.